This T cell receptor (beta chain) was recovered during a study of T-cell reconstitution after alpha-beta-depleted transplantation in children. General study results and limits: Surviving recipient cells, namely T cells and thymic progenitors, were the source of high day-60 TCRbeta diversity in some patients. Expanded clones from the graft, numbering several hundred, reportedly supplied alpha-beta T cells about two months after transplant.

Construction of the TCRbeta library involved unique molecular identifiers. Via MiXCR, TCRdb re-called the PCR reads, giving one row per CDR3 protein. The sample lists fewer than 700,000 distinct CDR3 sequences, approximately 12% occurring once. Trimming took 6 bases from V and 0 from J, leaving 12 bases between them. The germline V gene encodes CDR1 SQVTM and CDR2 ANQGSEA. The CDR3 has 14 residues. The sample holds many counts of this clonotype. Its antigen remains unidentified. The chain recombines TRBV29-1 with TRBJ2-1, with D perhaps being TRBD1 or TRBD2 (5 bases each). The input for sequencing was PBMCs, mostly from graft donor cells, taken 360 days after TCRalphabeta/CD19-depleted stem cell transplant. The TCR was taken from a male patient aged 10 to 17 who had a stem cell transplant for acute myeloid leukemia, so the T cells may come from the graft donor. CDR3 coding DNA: TGCAGCGTCCGGGACCGAAGCTCCTACAATGAGCAGTTCTTC. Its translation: CSVRDRSSYNEQFF.